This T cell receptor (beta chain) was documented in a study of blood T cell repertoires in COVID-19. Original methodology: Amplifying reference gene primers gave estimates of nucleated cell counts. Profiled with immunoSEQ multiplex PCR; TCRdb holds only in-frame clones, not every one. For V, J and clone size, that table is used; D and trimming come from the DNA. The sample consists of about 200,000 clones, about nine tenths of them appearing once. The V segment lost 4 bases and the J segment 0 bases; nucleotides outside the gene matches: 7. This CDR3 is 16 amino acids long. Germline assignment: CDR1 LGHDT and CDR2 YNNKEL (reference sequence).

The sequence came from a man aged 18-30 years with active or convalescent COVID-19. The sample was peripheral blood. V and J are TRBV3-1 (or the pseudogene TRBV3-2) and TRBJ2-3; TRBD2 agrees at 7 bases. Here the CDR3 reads CASSPAAGISTDTQYF. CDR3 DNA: TGTGCCAGCAGCCCCGCAGCGGGAATCAGCACAGATACGCAGTATTTT.